Reported below is one T cell receptor beta chain. Its target antigen remains unknown. The record has no base qualities; no much larger clone is one base away. Patients with a history of autoimmune disease or receiving systemic immunosuppression were excluded from the trial. Peripheral blood for TCR sequencing was collected from all dose cohorts at baseline, on cycle 4 day 1, and on cycle 7 day 1. Samples were obtained from an open-label, multicenter, first-in-human phase I dose-escalation trial of ivuxolimab. Adults with locally advanced or metastatic melanoma, renal cell, hepatocellular, or head and neck squamous cell carcinoma were enrolled in the trial. CD4+ and CD8+ T cells were sorted separately from peripheral blood before TCR sequencing. The sample comes from a study of OX40 agonist ivuxolimab in advanced cancers. With regard to the full study: The costimulatory receptor OX40 (CD134) was targeted by ivuxolimab, a fully human IgG2 agonistic monoclonal antibody. Intravenous ivuxolimab was administered to patients every 2 weeks at six dose levels: 0.01, 0.1, 0.3, 1.5, 3 and 10 mg/kg. Of the roughly 52 dose-escalation patients, hepatocellular carcinoma was present in about 20, melanoma in some 15, renal cell carcinoma in 9 and head and neck cancer in 9. In the dose-escalation cohort, over 65% of patients were male, and the mean age was about 55 years, with a range of roughly 20 to 79. Prior anti-PD-1, anti-PD-L1 or anti-CTLA-4 therapy was permitted, and checkpoint inhibitors had been received by roughly 42% of dose-escalation patients. Partial responses occurred in three dose-escalation patients, of whom one had hepatocellular carcinoma and two had cutaneous melanoma. The point of sequencing TCRbeta in the periphery was to test whether ivuxolimab changed TCR sequence diversity and drove clonal T-cell expansion. The monotherapy dose-escalation portion (N of about 47 patients) of the phase I ivuxolimab trial is reported in the paper.

Deletion took 4 bases off V and 2 bases off J, with a span of 14 bases between the germline ends. CDR1 and CDR2 are drawn from the germline V gene: SGHAT, FQNNGV. The CDR3 starts with the cysteine, ends with the phenylalanine, and has 15 residues. Only CDR3 DNA is held: 45 bases, read in frame from base 1. Genomic DNA was extracted from sorted cells for sequencing of the TCRbeta CDR3 region. The immunoSEQ Assay was used for sequencing of TCRbeta CDR3 regions. Here the immuneACCESS table is served through TCRdb, limited to in-frame sequences with V and J called. Missing clones are a known gap in these copies; in checked studies unresolved V genes cover under half, and the rest lacks a known reason. In all, the sample holds 40,000 to 65,000 clones, and roughly 88% of those were seen once. About 1.6% of the sample lies in the top ten. What the research found in general, with its limitations: Low levels of normalized T-cell clonal expansion were also seen in some patients who did not respond. The antigen specificity of the peripheral T cells that underwent clonal expansion was not determined. In partial responders in the 0.1-3.0 mg/kg groups, normalized peripheral clonal expansion was found to be among the lowest, especially among CD8+ T cells. After ivuxolimab, more expanded clones were found on average in CD8+ T cells than in CD4+ T cells. At doses of 0.1 to 3.0 mg/kg, clonal expansion of both CD4+ and CD8+ T cells in blood was seen between baseline and week 6.

The chain is encoded by TRBV11-2 joined to TRBJ1-1; no D segment can be confidently identified. The sample in question was CD4+ or CD8+ T cells sorted from blood, obtained in a trial of the OX40 agonist ivuxolimab. This clonotype was obtained from an adult with an advanced solid tumor such as melanoma, head and neck, liver or kidney cancer. The CDR3 protein sequence reads: CASSSQNLLNTEAFF. The DNA sequence is TGTGCCAGCAGCTCCCAAAATTTATTAAACACTGAAGCTTTCTTT.